This is a list of T cell receptor beta chains from one sample in a study of blood T cells in healthy people across ages. TCRdb used MiXCR to reprocess the 5' RACE reads, holding one entry per CDR3 protein. The sample contains more than 1,000,000 distinct CDR3 sequences, about 23% of which appear only once. Separately, the same data were catalogued under a study of T cells of mothers and their children.

The sequenced sample consisted of blood. These TCRs come from a girl aged 2-15 years in good health. Each CDR3 is given with its conserved first and last residue. A D gene is named only where the DNA matches it firmly. Clone size is shown for a subset of rows, as once, few, many or a class of expanded clone.

NA TRBJ2-1 few TRBV15 TGTGCCACCCGCTGGTATGAAGATTCCTACAATGAGCAGTTCTTC CATRWYEDSYNEQFF
TRBD2 TRBJ2-3 NA TRBV12-3/TRBV12-4 TGTGCCAGCAGTTTTTCAGCGGGGGGCCGCACAGATACGCAGTATTTT CASSFSAGGRTDTQYF
NA TRBJ2-7 NA TRBV13 TGTGCCAGCAGCTTAACGGGAGAGGCCGCCGAGCAGTACTTC CASSLTGEAAEQYF
NA TRBJ2-7 few TRBV5-6 TGTGCCAGCAGCCGAATCCAGGCGGGTGCCCTTACGAGGCAGTACTTC CASSRIQAGALTRQYF
NA TRBJ1-5 few TRBV7-9 TGTGCCAGCAGCCCCGTCGGCGGTCAGCCCCAGCATTTT CASSPVGGQPQHF
TRBD1 TRBJ2-5 many TRBV27 TGTGCCAGCAGTCCGGGACAGGTAGTAGAGACCCAGTACTTC CASSPGQVVETQYF
NA TRBJ1-6 NA TRBV28 TGTGCCAGCAGCCCTCCAAGCCCCATGACAGTTGGGACACCCCTCCACTTT CASSPPSPMTVGTPLHF
NA TRBJ1-4 few TRBV6-2/TRBV6-3 TGTGCCAGCTGCCCGGGGGGACATGAAAAACTGTTTTTT CASCPGGHEKLFF
NA TRBJ2-3 NA TRBV7-9 TGTGCCAGCAGTCCCAGGGAGGACACAGATACGCAGTATTTT CASSPREDTDTQYF
NA TRBJ2-1 NA TRBV4-1 TGCGCCAGCAGCCAAGACTCAAGCTCCTACAATGAGCAGTTCTTC CASSQDSSSYNEQFF
TRBD1 TRBJ2-7 few TRBV29-1 TGCAGCGTTGAAGGAGGGACAGACAAAACCTACGAGCAGCACTTC CSVEGGTDKTYEQHF
NA TRBJ1-1 many TRBV9 TGTGCCAGCAGCCCGGGGTCGGGGGGTTTGAACACTGAAGCTTTCTTT CASSPGSGGLNTEAFF
TRBD2 TRBJ2-7 NA TRBV14 TGTGCCAGCAGCCAAGGGGAGGGAGTCGGGGAGCAGTACTTC CASSQGEGVGEQYF
NA TRBJ1-1 few TRBV5-6 TGTGCCAGCAGCTTGGCAGTTGAGGGGAGGACTGAAGCTTTCTTT CASSLAVEGRTEAFF
NA TRBJ2-7 NA TRBV5-6 TGTGCCAGCAGCTTGGTAGGCCTATGGGAGTACTTC CASSLVGLWEYF
NA TRBJ2-5 NA TRBV11-2 TGTGCCAGCACCATTCGCAGCCCGTCGATACAGACCCAGTACTTC CASTIRSPSIQTQYF
NA TRBJ1-1 NA TRBV7-2 TGTGCCAGCAGCCCCGCGCGGCGGCCGACTGAAGCTTTCTTT CASSPARRPTEAFF
NA TRBJ1-1 few TRBV5-6 TGTGCCAGCAGCCCCACAGGGAAGACTGAAGCTTTCTTT CASSPTGKTEAFF